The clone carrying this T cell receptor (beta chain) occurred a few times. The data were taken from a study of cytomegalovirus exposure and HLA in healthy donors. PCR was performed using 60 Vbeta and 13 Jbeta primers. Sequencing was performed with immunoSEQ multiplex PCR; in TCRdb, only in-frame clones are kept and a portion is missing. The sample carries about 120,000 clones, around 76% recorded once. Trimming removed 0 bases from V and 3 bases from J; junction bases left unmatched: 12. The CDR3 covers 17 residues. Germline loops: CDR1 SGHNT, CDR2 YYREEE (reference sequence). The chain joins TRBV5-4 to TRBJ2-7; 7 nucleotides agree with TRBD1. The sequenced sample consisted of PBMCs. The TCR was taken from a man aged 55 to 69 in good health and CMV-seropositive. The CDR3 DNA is TGTGCCAGCAGCTTGGAGGGTTCGACAGGGTGGGTCTACGAGCAGTACTTC. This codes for CASSLEGSTGWVYEQYF.